These 12 T cell receptor beta chains came from one sample sequenced in a study of blood T cell repertoires in COVID-19. Assay: immunoSEQ multiplex PCR; the TCRdb copy retains only in-frame clones and omits some. Of 95,000 to 110,000 clones listed, 80% to 90% are singletons. Sequencing was performed on peripheral blood. These receptors were obtained from a man in his forties or fifties with active or convalescent COVID-19.

V usage is TRBV6-5 and J usage is TRBJ2-7, with 9 positions matching TRBD1. The CDR3 totals 14 residues. V dropped 5 bases and J dropped 4; count of bases not matched to a gene: 6. Germline V gives CDR1 MNHEY, CDR2 SVGAGI. This CDR3 is CASSRGQGRYEQYF. For the CDR3, the DNA is TGTGCCAGCAGTCGTGGACAGGGGAGATACGAGCAGTACTTC.

The gene calls are TRBV19 and TRBJ2-5, with 8 bases fitting TRBD1. There are 16 residues in the CDR3. V dropped 4 bases and J dropped 1; count of bases not matched to a gene: 8. Germline-derived CDR1 and CDR2 are LNHDA and SQIVND (reference sequence). The CDR3 spells CASSRTTGVPQETQYF. CDR3 DNA: TGTGCCAGTAGTAGAACGACAGGGGTCCCCCAAGAGACCCAGTACTTC.

The V call is TRBV28, the J call TRBJ1-3; TRBD1 agrees at 7 bases. This CDR3 contains 15 residues. The trim removed 6 bases at V and 2 bases at J, leaving 7 bases unmatched. CDR1 MDHEN and CDR2 SYDVKM come from the germline V gene. As DNA, the CDR3 is TGTGCCAGCAGAACGACAGGGATGACTGGAAACACCATATATTTT. It is translated as CASRTTGMTGNTIYF.

The rearrangement uses TRBV27 and TRBJ2-7, with TRBD1 matching 11 bases. The germline V gene encodes CDR1 MNHEY and CDR2 SMNVEV (reference sequence). Trimming cost V 5 bases and J 6 bases; bases outside gene matches: 15. CDR3 length: 17 amino acids. In DNA, the CDR3 is TGTGCCAGCAGTCACATACTCCGGACAGGGGGCTTGGGCGAGCAGTACTTC. This sequence encodes CASSHILRTGGLGEQYF.

The V call is TRBV4-2, the J call TRBJ2-1, with 9 bases aligning to TRBD2. J lost 0 bases, V lost 1 base, and 10 bases had no gene match. Per the germline V gene, CDR1 is LGHNA and CDR2 is YNFKEQ. There are 19 residues in the CDR3. CDR3 DNA: TGTGCCAGCAGCCAAGGGGCAGCGGGAGGAACCAACTCCTACAATGAGCAGTTCTTC. It codes for CASSQGAAGGTNSYNEQFF.

This chain links TRBV10-1 with TRBJ2-5; a possible D gene is TRBD2 (7 bases). V lost 0 bases and J 2 bases, leaving 16 bases between the germline ends. This CDR3 comprises 17 residues. The germline CDR1 and CDR2 sequences are WNHNN and SYGVQD (reference sequence). This chain's CDR3 is CASSESGASGRQETQYF. The CDR3 DNA is TGCGCCAGCAGTGAGTCGGGGGCTAGCGGAAGGCAAGAGACCCAGTACTTC.

The gene calls are TRBV2 and TRBJ1-1; D remains unclear. This CDR3 contains 13 residues. CDR1 and CDR2 (germline): SNHLY, FYNNEI. Trimming took 9 bases from V and 1 from J, leaving 12 bases between them. The CDR3 reads CARSTGANTEAFF. The CDR3 bases are TGTGCCAGATCCACTGGAGCGAACACTGAAGCTTTCTTT.

The V gene is TRBV19, the J gene TRBJ2-5, with D perhaps matching TRBD2 (6 bases). Germline CDR1 is LNHDA and CDR2 is SQIVND (reference sequence). The CDR3 is made up of 14 amino acids. V was pared by 8 bases and J by 4 bases, with 17 bases between. The CDR3 here is CASRRVGSAETQYF. The CDR3 DNA reads TGTGCCAGTCGGAGGGTGGGTTCTGCAGAGACCCAGTACTTC.

The J gene is TRBJ1-5, the V gene TRBV2, with 8 bases that match TRBD1. The CDR3 has 12 amino acids. J lost 7 bases, V lost 6 bases, and 2 bases had no gene match. From germline, CDR1 is SNHLY and CDR2 FYNNEI. The chain's CDR3 is CASRGQEQPQHF. The CDR3 DNA reads TGTGCCAGCAGGGGACAGGAACAGCCCCAGCATTTT.

This sequence joins TRBV30 and TRBJ1-2; D gene unclear. The CDR3 covers 19 residues. V was clipped by 0 bases and J by 7 bases, with 30 bases between them. Per the germline V gene, CDR1 is GTSNPN and CDR2 is SVGIG (reference sequence). CDR3 DNA sequence: TGTGCCTGGAGTGTGCCCATCGTGAGGGCTGGGATTATAGCCCTTGGCTACACCTTC. Amino acid sequence: CAWSVPIVRAGIIALGYTF.

This chain uses TRBV6-2 or TRBV6-3 with TRBJ2-1; D uncertain. The CDR3 is 11 amino acids. Germline assignment: CDR1 MNHEY and CDR2 SVGEGT. Trimming pared 2 bases from V and 9 bases from J, leaving 5 bases between. CDR3 sequence: CASSYGPEQFF. The CDR3 DNA sequence: TGTGCCAGCAGTTACGGGCCTGAGCAGTTCTTC.

The chain joins TRBV7-2 to TRBJ2-7, with 11 bases aligning to TRBD2. CDR1 and CDR2 (germline): SGHTA, FQGNSA. The CDR3 is 14 amino acids. V was pared by 1 base and J by 6 bases, with 2 bases of the junction left unmatched. Written as DNA, the CDR3 is TGTGCCAGCAGCTTAGGACTAGCGGGGCGCGAGCAGTACTTC. As protein: CASSLGLAGREQYF. The variable domain in full, completed from reference TRBV7-2 and TRBJ2-7, reads GAGVSQSPSNKVTEKGKDVELRCDPISGHTALYWYRQSLGQGLEFLIYFQGNSAPDKSGLPSDRFSAERTGGSVSTLTIQRTQQEDSAVYLCASSLGLAGREQYFGPGTRLTVT.